Presented here are 22 T cell receptor beta chains from one specimen sequenced in a study of blood T cell repertoires in COVID-19. Assay: immunoSEQ multiplex PCR; the TCRdb copy retains only in-frame clones and omits some. The profile shows about 110,000 clones, over 65% of them singletons. Sequenced material: peripheral blood. The source of these receptors is a middle-aged woman with acute or convalescent COVID-19.

The V gene is TRBV5-1, the J gene TRBJ1-5, with 8 bases that match TRBD1. The CDR3 totals 15 residues. V was pared by 4 bases and J by 11 bases, with 14 bases of the junction left unmatched. Germline CDR1 is SGHRS and CDR2 is YFSETQ. In nucleotides, the CDR3 is TGCGCCAGCAGCCTGAACCCCGGACAGGGTAGAACCCAGCATTTT. Translated: CASSLNPGQGRTQHF.

The V and J genes are TRBV5-1 and TRBJ2-3, with TRBD2 matching over 9 bases. CDR3 length equals 15 residues. Germline loops: CDR1 SGHRS, CDR2 YFSETQ. After removal of 4 bases from V and 3 bases from J, the junction contained 6 bases not matched to a gene. CDR3: CASSKIAGETDTQYF. The DNA of the CDR3 is TGCGCCAGCAGCAAGATAGCGGGGGAGACAGATACGCAGTATTTT. The full variable domain, its missing parts supplied by reference TRBV5-1 and TRBJ2-3, is KAGVTQTPRYLIKTRGQQVTLSCSPISGHRSVSWYQQTPGQGLQFLFEYFSETQRNKGNFPGRFSGRQFSNSRSEMNVSTLELGDSALYLCASSKIAGETDTQYFGPGTRLTVL.

The J gene is TRBJ1-1, the V gene TRBV20-1; TRBD1 might be the D (5 bases). V shed 3 bases and J shed 3 bases, with 11 bases lying between them. Germline assignment: CDR1 DFQATT and CDR2 SNEGSKA (reference sequence). The CDR3 has 13 residues. The CDR3 spells CSASAQTDTEAFF. As DNA, the CDR3 is TGCAGTGCTAGTGCTCAGACAGACACTGAAGCTTTCTTT.

At least ten counts were recorded for this clone. The chain uses TRBV6-5 and TRBJ2-1; 9 bases fit TRBD2. V lost 0 bases, J lost 5 bases, and 5 bases stayed unmatched. The CDR3 length is 16 residues. In germline, CDR1 is MNHEY, CDR2 SVGAGI. CDR3 loop: CASSYSRTSVNNEQFF. In nucleotides, the CDR3 is TGTGCCAGCAGTTACTCTCGGACTAGCGTCAACAATGAGCAGTTCTTC.

The J gene is TRBJ2-4, the V gene TRBV11-1, with 8 bases lining up with TRBD1. CDR1 SGHAT and CDR2 FQDESV come from the germline V gene (reference sequence). Trimming cost V 4 bases and J 5 bases; bases outside gene matches: 10. The length of the CDR3 is 16 residues. CDR3: CASSSSSTGVENIQYF. The CDR3 DNA sequence: TGTGCCAGCAGCTCTAGTTCGACAGGGGTCGAAAACATTCAGTACTTC.

This clone has a handful of counts. The chain combines TRBV5-6 with TRBJ2-7; D may be TRBD1 (6 bases). The ends were cut back, 3 bases at V and 8 bases at J, with 18 bases in the middle. The CDR3 runs 14 residues. CDR1 SGHDT and CDR2 YYEEEE come from the germline V gene. The CDR3 loop is CASSSYRAGGQQYF. The CDR3 DNA sequence: TGTGCCAGCAGCTCTTACAGGGCGGGCGGCCAGCAGTACTTC.

The V gene is TRBV19, the J gene TRBJ2-3, with TRBD1 identical over 9 bases. V shed 3 bases and J 4 bases; nucleotides not matched to a gene: 2. There are 14 residues in the CDR3. The V gene's germline CDR1 is LNHDA and CDR2 SQIVND (reference sequence). CDR3 region: CASSMGQGADTQYF. For the CDR3, the DNA is TGTGCCAGTAGTATGGGACAGGGTGCAGATACGCAGTATTTT.

The V call is TRBV7-9, the J call TRBJ2-7; TRBD1 matches 11 bases. From germline, CDR1 is SEHNR and CDR2 FQNEAQ (reference sequence). CDR3 length: 16 residues. The junction had 4 bases not matched to a gene; V was cut back by 1 base and J by 2 bases. The CDR3 DNA reads as TGTGCCAGCAGCTTAGGGAGGGGACAGGGGGCCTACGAGCAGTACTTC. Protein: CASSLGRGQGAYEQYF.

CDR3 loop: CASSQTGRGLLNYGYTF. The DNA for the CDR3 is TGCGCCAGCAGCCAAACGGGGAGAGGTTTACTAAACTATGGCTACACCTTC. The chain employs TRBV4-1 and TRBJ1-2; no reliable D call. Trimming took off 2 bases at V and 2 bases at J, with 18 bases between the two ends. Germline-derived CDR1 and CDR2 are MGHRA and YSYEKL. The CDR3 loop spans 17 amino acids.

In its sample, this clone was seen many times. The chain uses TRBV11-3 and TRBJ1-2; 7 bases fit TRBD1. Germline CDR1 SGHNT, CDR2 YENEEA. There are 13 residues in the CDR3. The junction had 9 bases not matched to a gene; V was cut back by 0 bases and J by 14 bases. CDR3 in DNA: TGTGCCAGCAGCTTAGATCCCGGACAGGCCATTACCTTC. The encoded protein is CASSLDPGQAITF.

This chain joins TRBV3-1 (or the pseudogene TRBV3-2) and TRBJ2-3, with 13 bases identical to TRBD2. The CDR3 is made up of 16 amino acids. From germline, CDR1 is LGHDT and CDR2 YNNKEL (reference sequence). V dropped 4 bases and J dropped 6; count of bases not matched to a gene: 7. CDR3 region: CASSLGTSGALDTQYF. In DNA form, the CDR3 reads TGTGCCAGCAGCCTCGGGACTAGCGGGGCCCTGGATACGCAGTATTTT.

The V and J genes are TRBV4-2 and TRBJ2-1; D ambiguous. This CDR3 is 14 amino acids long. V lost 2 bases, J lost 6 bases, and 11 bases lay in between. The germline V gene encodes CDR1 LGHNA and CDR2 YNFKEQ. CDR3 sequence (DNA): TGTGCCAGCAGCCAAAGCGTAGCCGGCAATGAGCAGTTCTTC. Translating it yields CASSQSVAGNEQFF.

The chain has TRBV2 and TRBJ1-5, with D hard to call. The V end was cut by 11 bases, the J end by 6 bases, with 17 bases between. This CDR3 comprises 13 residues. The germline CDR1 and CDR2 sequences are SNHLY and FYNNEI. The CDR3 protein is CALSGGSGQPQHF. In nucleotides, the CDR3 is TGTGCCCTCTCGGGAGGTTCGGGTCAGCCCCAGCATTTT.

This sequence joins TRBV29-1 and TRBJ2-2; D is uncertain. V shed 4 bases and J shed 1 base, with 4 bases lying between them. The CDR3 contains 12 residues. In germline, CDR1 is SQVTM, CDR2 ANQGSEA. The CDR3 spells CSVGGNTGELFF. In DNA, the CDR3 is TGCAGCGTTGGCGGGAACACCGGGGAGCTGTTTTTT.

The rearrangement uses TRBV5-6 and TRBJ2-7, with D uncertain. V lost 4 bases and J lost 1, with 15 bases in between. This CDR3 region has 15 residues. Germline CDR1 reads SGHDT; CDR2 reads YYEEEE. CDR3 DNA: TGTGCCAGCAGCCCTCGGTCCCTCCTTTCCTACGAGCAGTACTTC. This translates into CASSPRSLLSYEQYF.

This clone was detected only once. The CDR3 reads CASSAGQPYEQYF. CDR3 coding DNA: TGTGCCAGCAGCGCCGGACAGCCTTACGAGCAGTACTTC. The chain employs TRBV5-6 and TRBJ2-7; TRBD1 might be the D (6 bases). CDR3 size: 13 residues. Trimming left V 4 bases short and J 4 bases short, with 12 bases between. Germline values: CDR1 SGHDT, CDR2 YYEEEE.

The J gene is TRBJ2-7, the V gene TRBV3-1 (or the pseudogene TRBV3-2); D possibly corresponds to TRBD1 (5 bases). The CDR3 has 13 residues. In germline, CDR1 is LGHDT, CDR2 YNNKEL (reference sequence). V lost 1 base and J 6 bases, leaving 10 bases between the germline ends. DNA for the CDR3: TGTGCCAGCAGCCAAGTGGGGCTTGGCGAGCAGTACTTC. Translation: CASSQVGLGEQYF.

The rearrangement links TRBV19 to TRBJ2-1; 9 positions agree with TRBD1. The CDR3 loop spans 15 amino acids. Trimming took 5 bases from V and 6 from J; bases not matched to a gene: 8. The germline V gene has CDR1 LNHDA and CDR2 SQIVND (reference sequence). The CDR3 loop is CASSPRDRDRNEQFF. CDR3 bases: TGTGCCAGTAGTCCCCGGGACAGGGACCGCAATGAGCAGTTCTTC.

The V and J genes are TRBV19 and TRBJ1-5, with D unresolved. The CDR3 totals 17 residues. Germline V gene data show CDR1 as LNHDA and CDR2 as SQIVND (reference sequence). Trimming took off 7 bases at V and 0 bases at J, with 19 bases between the two ends. The CDR3 loop reads CASIPDQRWYSNQPQHF. Here the CDR3 DNA reads TGTGCCAGTATTCCAGACCAGAGGTGGTATAGCAATCAGCCCCAGCATTTT.

V gene TRBV13 combines with J gene TRBJ2-1; D is possibly TRBD2 (5 bases). The V end was cut by 7 bases, the J end by 0 bases, with 13 bases between. The CDR3 totals 15 residues. Looked up from germline, CDR1 is PRHDT and CDR2 is FYEKMQ (reference sequence). In DNA form, the CDR3 reads TGTGCCAGCACCACCCCGGGGAGCTCCTACAATGAGCAGTTCTTC. This encodes CASTTPGSSYNEQFF.

V and J are TRBV2 and TRBJ1-2; no clear D gene. Germline lookup yields CDR1 SNHLY and CDR2 FYNNEI. This CDR3 has 14 residues. Trimming left V 4 bases short and J 5 bases short, with 14 bases between. CDR3 DNA sequence: TGTGCCAGCAGTGTGAGAGGCCCTATTTATGGCTACACCTTC. This encodes CASSVRGPIYGYTF.

J is TRBJ2-5 and V is TRBV28; 10 bases agree with TRBD1. With V trimmed by 6 bases and J by 4 bases, 8 bases remained unmatched. The CDR3 consists of 15 residues. The V gene's germline CDR1 is MDHEN and CDR2 SYDVKM. This chain's CDR3 is CASRGSWTGGETQYF. CDR3 in DNA: TGTGCCAGCAGAGGGTCATGGACAGGGGGAGAGACCCAGTACTTC.